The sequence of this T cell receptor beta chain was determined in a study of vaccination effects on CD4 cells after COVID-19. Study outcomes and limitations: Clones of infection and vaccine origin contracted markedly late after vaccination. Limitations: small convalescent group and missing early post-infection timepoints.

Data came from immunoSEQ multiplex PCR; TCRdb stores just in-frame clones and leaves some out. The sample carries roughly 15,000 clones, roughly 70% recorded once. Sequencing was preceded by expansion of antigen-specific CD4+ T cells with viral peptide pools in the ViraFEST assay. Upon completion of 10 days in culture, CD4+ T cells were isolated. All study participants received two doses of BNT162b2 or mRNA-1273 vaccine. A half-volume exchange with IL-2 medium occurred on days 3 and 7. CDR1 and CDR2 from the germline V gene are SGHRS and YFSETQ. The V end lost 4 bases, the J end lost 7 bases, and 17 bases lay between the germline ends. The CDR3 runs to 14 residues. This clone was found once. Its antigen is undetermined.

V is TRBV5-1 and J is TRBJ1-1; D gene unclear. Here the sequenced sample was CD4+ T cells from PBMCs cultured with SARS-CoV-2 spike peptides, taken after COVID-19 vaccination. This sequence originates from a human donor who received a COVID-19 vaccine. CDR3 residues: CASSIKKVGDEAFF. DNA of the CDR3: TGCGCCAGCAGCATCAAAAAGGTCGGTGATGAAGCTTTCTTT.